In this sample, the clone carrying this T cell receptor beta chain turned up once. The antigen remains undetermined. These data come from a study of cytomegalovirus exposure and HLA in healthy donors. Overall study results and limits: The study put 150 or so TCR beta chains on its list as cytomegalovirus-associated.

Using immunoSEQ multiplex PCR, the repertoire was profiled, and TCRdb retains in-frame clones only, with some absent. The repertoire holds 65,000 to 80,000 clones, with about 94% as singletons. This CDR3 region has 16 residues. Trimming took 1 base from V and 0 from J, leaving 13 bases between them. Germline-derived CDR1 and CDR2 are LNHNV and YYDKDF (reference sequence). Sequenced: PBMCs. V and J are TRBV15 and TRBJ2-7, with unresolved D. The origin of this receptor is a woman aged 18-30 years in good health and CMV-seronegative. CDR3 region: CATSRGGQQHSYEQYF. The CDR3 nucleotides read TGTGCCACCAGCAGAGGTGGGCAGCAGCACTCCTACGAGCAGTACTTC.